The 13 T cell receptor beta chains listed next were all sequenced from one sample in a study of blood T cell repertoires in COVID-19. Sequenced by immunoSEQ multiplex PCR; TCRdb stores in-frame clones only, minus some. The table lists roughly 280,000 clones, around 86% of them singletons, with 2.2% in the top ten. Material for sequencing was peripheral blood. Receptors were obtained from a man over 45 with acute or convalescent COVID-19.

V is TRBV6-1 and J is TRBJ1-4, with 10 bases aligning to TRBD1. Germline V gives CDR1 MNHNS, CDR2 SASEGT. The V and J ends lost 1 base and 8 bases, in that order; junction bases with no gene match: 4. The CDR3 is 15 residues long. CDR3 bases: TGTGCCAGCAGTGAAGGACAGGGGGCGCGGGAAAAACTGTTTTTT. It specifies CASSEGQGAREKLFF.

The chain joins TRBV7-8 to TRBJ2-5; possibly TRBD1 for D (5 bases). Looked up from germline, CDR1 is SGHVS and CDR2 is FQNEAQ. Trimming stripped 3 bases from V and 0 bases from J, with 11 bases between. The CDR3 is 15 residues long. CDR3 sequence (DNA): TGTGCCAGCAGCTTTTCCAAGGGGTACCAAGAGACCCAGTACTTC. Translated: CASSFSKGYQETQYF.

This rearrangement joins TRBV5-1 to TRBJ2-1; D remains ambiguous. The V end lost 4 bases, the J end lost 0 bases, and 11 bases lay between the germline ends. From germline, CDR1 is SGHRS and CDR2 YFSETQ. The CDR3 extends over 15 amino acids. The CDR3 loop reads CASSTAPSSYNEQFF. In DNA form, the CDR3 reads TGCGCCAGCAGCACCGCACCCAGCTCCTACAATGAGCAGTTCTTC.

CDR3 amino acids: CASGAPQGVNTDTQYF. The DNA for the CDR3 is TGTGCTAGTGGGGCCCCACAGGGGGTAAACACAGATACGCAGTATTTT. This rearrangement joins TRBV12-5 to TRBJ2-3; 8 bases are shared with TRBD1. CDR3 size: 16 residues. Germline lookup yields CDR1 LGHNT and CDR2 FRNRAP. Unmatched junction bases numbered 10, after V lost 6 bases and J lost 2 bases.

The rearrangement links TRBV12-3 or TRBV12-4 to TRBJ2-7, with D maybe TRBD2 (5 bases). This CDR3 is built from 11 residues. V was cut by 6 bases and J by 6 bases, with 9 bases left in between. The CDR3 region is CASSSGGEQYF. In DNA, the CDR3 is TGTGCCAGCAGCAGCGGAGGCGAGCAGTACTTC.

The CDR3 loop reads CASSPRGLGEEAFF. The CDR3 bases are TGTGCCAGCAGCCCAAGAGGGCTTGGAGAGGAAGCTTTCTTT. V usage is TRBV3-1 (or the pseudogene TRBV3-2) and J usage is TRBJ1-1; D uncertain. Germline CDR1 LGHDT, CDR2 YNNKEL (reference sequence). Trimming stripped 4 bases from V and 8 bases from J, with 17 bases between. This CDR3 contains 14 residues.

This chain connects TRBV19 to TRBJ2-7; 7 positions agree with TRBD2. CDR3 length: 15 amino acids. V was clipped by 3 bases and J by 0 bases; unmatched bases: 5. Germline V gene lookup returns CDR1 LNHDA and CDR2 SQIVND (reference sequence). CDR3 sequence reads: CASSIGLGISYEQYF. The CDR3 DNA reads as TGTGCCAGTAGTATTGGACTAGGGATCTCCTACGAGCAGTACTTC.

V gene TRBV6-5 combines with J gene TRBJ1-2, with no clear D. Germline CDR1 and CDR2: MNHEY and SVGAGI. V shed 5 bases and J shed 1 base, with 11 bases lying between them. The CDR3 covers 14 residues. The CDR3, as DNA: TGTGCCAGCAGTAACAGCAGGAATAACTATGGCTACACCTTC. It specifies CASSNSRNNYGYTF.

The V gene is TRBV3-1 (or the pseudogene TRBV3-2), the J gene TRBJ2-1; the D is unclear. V lost 4 bases to trimming and J lost 2 bases, with 6 bases between them. This CDR3 is 13 amino acids long. Germline values: CDR1 LGHDT, CDR2 YNNKEL (reference sequence). The CDR3 region is CASSPHTYNEQFF. CDR3 coding DNA: TGTGCCAGCAGCCCCCACACCTACAATGAGCAGTTCTTC.

This clone was detected only once. The chain employs TRBV7-2 and TRBJ1-1; D call uncertain. Germline values: CDR1 SGHTA, CDR2 FQGNSA. Between the trimmed V and J ends, which lost 3 bases and 1 base, there was a span of 9 bases. The CDR3 runs to 14 residues. For the CDR3, the DNA is TGTGCCAGCAGCTTCAGCCAGGCGAACACTGAAGCTTTCTTT. Translating gives CASSFSQANTEAFF.

The chain carries TRBV5-1 and TRBJ1-2; D perhaps matches TRBD1 (5 bases). V dropped 0 bases and J dropped 3 bases, with 9 bases sitting between them. CDR1 is SGHRS and CDR2 is YFSETQ in the germline V gene. The CDR3 extends over 14 amino acids. DNA for the CDR3: TGCGCCAGCAGCTTGGTAGGGGTGGACTATGGCTACACCTTC. Its protein product is CASSLVGVDYGYTF.

The chain carries TRBV7-9 and TRBJ1-1; TRBD1 might be the D (5 bases). Trimming removed 5 bases from V and 1 base from J, with 17 bases in between. The CDR3 has 16 amino acids. In germline, CDR1 is SEHNR, CDR2 FQNEAQ (reference sequence). CDR3 protein: CASSRAEMGRNTEAFF. The CDR3 coding sequence is TGTGCCAGCAGCCGAGCAGAGATGGGGCGGAACACTGAAGCTTTCTTT.

The chain links TRBV18 to TRBJ1-6, with D unclear. The CDR3 contains 15 residues. V dropped 4 bases and J dropped 1 base, with 8 bases sitting between them. Per germline, CDR1 KGHSH and CDR2 LQKENI. The CDR3 here is CASSLTRSYNSPLHF. Here the CDR3 DNA reads TGTGCCAGCTCACTTACGCGGTCCTATAATTCACCCCTCCACTTT.